These T cell receptor beta chains were read from a single sample in a study of beta chain features in type 1 diabetes. Sequenced by immunoSEQ multiplex PCR; TCRdb stores in-frame clones only, minus some. The sample holds some 160,000 clones, approximately 9.1% seen once. Sequenced sample: central memory CD4+ T cells from blood. The receptor set was obtained from a young woman with type 1 diabetes. The CDR3 runs from the conserved cysteine through the conserved F or W. A D gene is named only where the DNA matches it firmly. Rows may omit the clone size; those that give it use once, few, many or a size class.

CDR3nt	CDR3aa	abundance	v_gene	j_gene	d_gene
TGCAGCGTTGACAGGGCGGAGACCCAGTACTTC	CSVDRAETQYF	NA	TRBV29-1	TRBJ2-5	NA
TGTGCCAGCAGCCGTCTAGCGGGACCCTCCTCCTACGAGCAGTACTTC	CASSRLAGPSSYEQYF	few	TRBV28	TRBJ2-7	TRBD2
TGCAGCGTTGGTGGGACAGGGGGCGCAGAGACCCAGTACTTC	CSVGGTGGAETQYF	few	TRBV29-1	TRBJ2-5	TRBD1
TGCGCCAGCAGCCATCCCGAGAGGATACGCTACGAGCAGTACTTC	CASSHPERIRYEQYF	few	TRBV4-1	TRBJ2-7	NA
TGTGCCAGTAACAGGGTAACTGGCAATCAGCCCCAGCATTTT	CASNRVTGNQPQHF	NA	TRBV2	TRBJ1-5	NA
TGTGCCAGCACCCTACTCTCTGGGGCCAACGTCCTGACTTTC	CASTLLSGANVLTF	few	TRBV7-9	TRBJ2-6	NA
TGTGCCAGCAGCTACTATGGTCGGGAATTGAATGGCTACACCTTC	CASSYYGRELNGYTF	few	TRBV28	TRBJ1-2	NA
TGCAGTGTCGGACTAGCAGAGACCCAGTACTTC	CSVGLAETQYF	few	TRBV20-1	TRBJ2-5	TRBD2
TGTGCCAGCTCACCCCAGGGAAATGGCTACACCTTC	CASSPQGNGYTF	few	TRBV18	TRBJ1-2	NA
TGTGCCAGCAGGGGGGACAGGGGGCATGATCAGCCCCAGCATTTT	CASRGDRGHDQPQHF	NA	TRBV2	TRBJ1-5	TRBD1
TGTGCCAGCAGTCACCACCGCCCGGACAGGGGGCAGAATCAGCCCCAGCATTTT	CASSHHRPDRGQNQPQHF	NA	TRBV27	TRBJ1-5	TRBD1
TGCGCCAGCAGCATGGGGACTAGCACAGATACGCAGTATTTT	CASSMGTSTDTQYF	NA	TRBV5-1	TRBJ2-3	NA
TGCGCCAGCAGCCAAGATCGTAACAGGCCCGACAATGAGCAGTTCTTC	CASSQDRNRPDNEQFF	few	TRBV4-1	TRBJ2-1	NA
TGTGCCAGCAGCCAAGCCCTAACAGGGGCGGGAGGCTACACCTTC	CASSQALTGAGGYTF	NA	TRBV7-2	TRBJ1-2	TRBD1
TGTGCCAGCAGCGCCATCCTAGCGGCATACAATGAGCAGTTCTTC	CASSAILAAYNEQFF	NA	TRBV11-1	TRBJ2-1	TRBD2
TGTGCCAGCAGGAACAGAAATTACGAGCAGTACTTC	CASRNRNYEQYF	NA	TRBV7-2	TRBJ2-7	NA
TGTGCCAGCAGTCCAAGACAGGGGCCCTACGAGCAGTACTTC	CASSPRQGPYEQYF	NA	TRBV27	TRBJ2-7	TRBD1
TGTGCCAGTAGTATATTCGGGACAAACTACAATGAGCAGTTCTTC	CASSIFGTNYNEQFF	NA	TRBV19	TRBJ2-1	NA
TGTGCCAGCAGCGTGACTAGCGGGGTTTACAATGAGCAGTTCTTC	CASSVTSGVYNEQFF	NA	TRBV7-3	TRBJ2-1	TRBD2
TGTGCCAGCAGCCTCGACACCGGGGAGCTGTTTTTT	CASSLDTGELFF	NA	TRBV28	TRBJ2-2	NA
TGCAGCGTTGAAGATCTTCAGGGCCTGGGTGGCTACACCTTC	CSVEDLQGLGGYTF	NA	TRBV29-1	TRBJ1-2	NA
TGTGCCAGCAGTTACCCTCTAGATTTCGGAATAGATACGCAGTATTTT	CASSYPLDFGIDTQYF	NA	TRBV6-7	TRBJ2-3	NA
TGTGCCAGCAGCGCCGGACTAGCGGAGACCCAGTACTTC	CASSAGLAETQYF	NA	TRBV9	TRBJ2-5	TRBD2
TGTGCCATTACGGGACAGCTGAACACTGAAGCTTTCTTT	CAITGQLNTEAFF	NA	TRBV6-6	TRBJ1-1	TRBD1
TGTGCTAGTGGTTTGGCCTACTCTGGAAACACCATATATTTT	CASGLAYSGNTIYF	NA	TRBV12-5	TRBJ1-3	NA
TGTGCCAGCAGTTACTCGGGACAGGGTACAGATACGCAGTATTTT	CASSYSGQGTDTQYF	NA	TRBV6-5	TRBJ2-3	TRBD1
TGTGCCAGCAGCAGGCTAGGGGCCGTAAATGGAAACACCATATATTTT	CASSRLGAVNGNTIYF	few	TRBV7-9	TRBJ1-3	NA
TGCGCCAGCAGGGACAAGGCCGAGAAGCAGTACTTC	CASRDKAEKQYF	few	TRBV5-1	TRBJ2-7	NA
TGTGCCAGCTTCGGAGGGGCCACAGATACGCAGTATTTT	CASFGGATDTQYF	NA	TRBV27	TRBJ2-3	NA
TGCGCCAGCAGCTCCCGGGACTCAAACTACGAGCAGTACTTC	CASSSRDSNYEQYF	few	TRBV5-1	TRBJ2-7	NA
TGTGCCAGCGACAGGGCGACTGGGGCCAACGTCCTGACTTTC	CASDRATGANVLTF	NA	TRBV2	TRBJ2-6	TRBD1
TGTGCCAGCAGTTTATTCAGGGGGAGAGAGACCCAGTACTTC	CASSLFRGRETQYF	NA	TRBV28	TRBJ2-5	TRBD1
TGTGCCAGCAGCTTAGGGGGTGTTAGCGGTACGCAAGAGACCCAGTACTTC	CASSLGGVSGTQETQYF	NA	TRBV7-3	TRBJ2-5	NA
TGCGCCAGCAGCTTCGAGGGAGAAGAGCAGTACTTC	CASSFEGEEQYF	NA	TRBV5-1	TRBJ2-7	NA
TGTGCCAGCGACGAGATAGGGGGCACGGGCGAGCAGTACTTC	CASDEIGGTGEQYF	NA	TRBV5-6	TRBJ2-7	TRBD1
TGTGCCAGCAGCCAGGAGACAGCTTACAATGAGCAGTTCTTC	CASSQETAYNEQFF	NA	TRBV7-6	TRBJ2-1	NA
TGCAGTGCTTTATACAATGAGCAGTTCTTC	CSALYNEQFF	NA	TRBV20-1	TRBJ2-1	NA
TGTGCCAGCAGCGTAGAAGTAGCGGGAGCGCGCAATGAGCAGTTCTTC	CASSVEVAGARNEQFF	NA	TRBV9	TRBJ2-1	TRBD2
TGCGCCAGCAGCCAAGAGGCTCGACTAGCGGGGAACACCGGGGAGCTGTTTTTT	CASSQEARLAGNTGELFF	NA	TRBV4-1	TRBJ2-2	TRBD2
TGTGCCAGCGAAAGACAGGGGGCCGAGCAGCCCCAGCATTTT	CASERQGAEQPQHF	few	TRBV5-6	TRBJ1-5	TRBD1
TGTGCCAGCAGCTTACCGATGGGAGACTCTGGGGCCAACGTCCTGACTTTC	CASSLPMGDSGANVLTF	NA	TRBV7-3	TRBJ2-6	NA
TGTGCCTGGAGTCCCCTTACTTCAGGGCTCTCTGGAAACACCATATATTTT	CAWSPLTSGLSGNTIYF	few	TRBV30	TRBJ1-3	NA
TGTGCCAGCAGCTTCAGGGACAGATCCTCGAGGCAGTACTTC	CASSFRDRSSRQYF	many	TRBV28	TRBJ2-7	TRBD1
TGCGCCAGTGCGAGCGCGGCTGGGGCCAACGTCCTGACTTTC	CASASAAGANVLTF	NA	TRBV4-1	TRBJ2-6	NA
TGTGCCAGCAGCTTGCTCAGGAACACTGAAGCTTTCTTT	CASSLLRNTEAFF	NA	TRBV5-8	TRBJ1-1	NA
TGCGCCAGCAGTCACGACCATTCTAGCGGATTAACCTACAATGAGCAGTTCTTC	CASSHDHSSGLTYNEQFF	NA	TRBV23-1	TRBJ2-1	TRBD2
TGTGCCAGCAGGTCCTCACCCTCAGTCGAAAAACTGTTTTTT	CASRSSPSVEKLFF	NA	TRBV2	TRBJ1-4	NA
TGTGCCAGCAGCCAAGCCGGGTCTGAAGAGACCCAGTACTTC	CASSQAGSEETQYF	few	TRBV14	TRBJ2-5	NA
TGTGCCAGCAGCCCGAGGGCAGGGGCTGAAGCTTTCTTT	CASSPRAGAEAFF	NA	TRBV11-1	TRBJ1-1	NA
TGTGCCAGCTCACAGGGGGCGAACACTGAAGCTTTCTTT	CASSQGANTEAFF	NA	TRBV9	TRBJ1-1	TRBD1
TGTGCCAGCAGCTTTCTATTGGGACAGGGGCTGGCTTTCTTT	CASSFLLGQGLAFF	NA	TRBV11-3	TRBJ1-1	TRBD1
TGCGCCAGCAGCCAAGCTCAGGGGCGCAGCAATCAGCCCCAGCATTTT	CASSQAQGRSNQPQHF	NA	TRBV4-1	TRBJ1-5	NA
TGTGCCAGCAGTTTGGGGGCGGGAGGGGTAAATGAGCAGTTCTTC	CASSLGAGGVNEQFF	NA	TRBV28	TRBJ2-1	TRBD2